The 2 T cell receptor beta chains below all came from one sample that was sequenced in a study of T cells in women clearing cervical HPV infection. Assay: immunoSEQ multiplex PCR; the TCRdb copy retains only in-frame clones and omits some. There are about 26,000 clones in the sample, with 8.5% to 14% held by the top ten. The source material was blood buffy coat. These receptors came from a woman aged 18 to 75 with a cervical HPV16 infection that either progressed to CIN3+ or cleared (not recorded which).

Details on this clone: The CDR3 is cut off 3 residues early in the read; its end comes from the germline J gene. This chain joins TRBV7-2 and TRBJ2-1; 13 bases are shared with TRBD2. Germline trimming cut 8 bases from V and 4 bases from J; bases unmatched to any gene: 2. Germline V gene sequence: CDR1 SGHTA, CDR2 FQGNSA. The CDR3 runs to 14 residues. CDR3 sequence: CASSGLAGYNEQFF. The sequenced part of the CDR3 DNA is TGTGCCAGCTCGGGACTAGCGGGGTACAATGAG. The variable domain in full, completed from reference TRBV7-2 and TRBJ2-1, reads GAGVSQSPSNKVTEKGKDVELRCDPISGHTALYWYRQSLGQGLEFLIYFQGNSAPDKSGLPSDRFSAERTGGSVSTLTIQRTQQEDSAVYLCASSGLAGYNEQFFGPGTRLTVL.

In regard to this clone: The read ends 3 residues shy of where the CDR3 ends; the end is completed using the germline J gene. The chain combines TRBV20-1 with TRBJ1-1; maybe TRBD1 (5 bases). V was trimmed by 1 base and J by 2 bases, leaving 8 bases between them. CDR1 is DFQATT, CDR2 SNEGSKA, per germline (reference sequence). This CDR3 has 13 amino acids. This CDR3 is CSARVQANTEAFF. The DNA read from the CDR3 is TGCAGTGCTAGAGTACAGGCAAACACTGAA.